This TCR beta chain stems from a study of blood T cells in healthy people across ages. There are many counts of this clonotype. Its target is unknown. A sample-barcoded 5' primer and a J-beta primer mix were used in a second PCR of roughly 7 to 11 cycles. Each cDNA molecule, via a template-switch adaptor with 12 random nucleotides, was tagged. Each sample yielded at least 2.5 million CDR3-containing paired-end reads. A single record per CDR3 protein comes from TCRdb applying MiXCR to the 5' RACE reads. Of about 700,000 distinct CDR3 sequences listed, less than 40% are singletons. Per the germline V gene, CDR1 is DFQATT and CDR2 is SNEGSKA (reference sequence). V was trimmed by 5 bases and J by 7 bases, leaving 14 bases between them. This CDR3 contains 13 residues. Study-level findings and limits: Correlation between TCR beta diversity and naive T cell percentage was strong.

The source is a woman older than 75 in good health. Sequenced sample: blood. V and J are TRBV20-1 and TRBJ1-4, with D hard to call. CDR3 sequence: CSAEARSAEKLFF. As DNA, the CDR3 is TGCAGTGCTGAGGCCCGTTCGGCTGAAAAACTGTTTTTT.